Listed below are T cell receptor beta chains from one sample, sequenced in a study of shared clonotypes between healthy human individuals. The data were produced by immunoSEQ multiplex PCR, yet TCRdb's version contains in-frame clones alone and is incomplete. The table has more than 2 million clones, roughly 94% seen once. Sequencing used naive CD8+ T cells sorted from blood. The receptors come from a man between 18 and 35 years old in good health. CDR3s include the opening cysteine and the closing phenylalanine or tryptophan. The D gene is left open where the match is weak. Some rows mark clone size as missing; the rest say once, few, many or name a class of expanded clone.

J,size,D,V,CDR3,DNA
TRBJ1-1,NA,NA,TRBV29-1,CSVAEGTEAFF,TGCAGCGTTGCAGAGGGCACTGAAGCTTTCTTT
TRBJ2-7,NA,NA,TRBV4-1,CASSQVGNEQYF,TGCGCCAGCAGCCAAGTAGGAAACGAGCAGTACTTC
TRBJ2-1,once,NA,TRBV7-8,CASSVMSSYNEQFF,TGTGCCAGTTCGGTAATGAGCTCCTACAATGAGCAGTTCTTC
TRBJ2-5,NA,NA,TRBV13,CASSLEEGPRETQYF,TGTGCCAGCAGCTTAGAAGAGGGTCCGAGAGAGACCCAGTACTTC
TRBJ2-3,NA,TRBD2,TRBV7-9,CASSSALLAGGMADTQYF,TGTGCCAGCAGCTCCGCGCTTCTAGCGGGAGGGATGGCAGATACGCAGTATTTT
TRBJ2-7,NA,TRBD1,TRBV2,CASSVDRDMRVSYEQYF,TGTGCCAGCAGTGTGGACAGGGATATGAGGGTCTCCTACGAGCAGTACTTC
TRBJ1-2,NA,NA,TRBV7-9,CASSLVRDPRQTF,TGTGCCAGCAGCTTAGTCCGGGACCCTCGTCAGACCTTC
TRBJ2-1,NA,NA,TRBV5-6,CASSSPPGWGVYNEQFF,TGTGCCAGCAGCTCGCCCCCTGGGTGGGGGGTCTACAATGAGCAGTTCTTC
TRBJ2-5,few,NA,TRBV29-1,CSYGGVEETQYF,TGCAGCTATGGAGGGGTAGAAGAGACCCAGTACTTC
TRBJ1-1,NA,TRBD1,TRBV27,CASRIQGAKTEAFF,TGTGCCAGCAGAATACAGGGGGCGAAGACTGAAGCTTTCTTT
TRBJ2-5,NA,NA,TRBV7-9,CASSFSPIPGETQYF,TGTGCCAGCAGCTTCAGCCCGATCCCGGGAGAGACCCAGTACTTC
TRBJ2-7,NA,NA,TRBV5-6,CASSLGQSFYEQYF,TGTGCCAGCAGCTTGGGCCAGAGCTTCTACGAGCAGTACTTC
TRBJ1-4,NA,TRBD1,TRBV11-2,CASSLMGQGSTNEKLFF,TGTGCCAGCAGCTTAATGGGACAGGGCTCAACTAATGAAAAACTGTTTTTT
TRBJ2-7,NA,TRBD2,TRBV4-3,CASSQDWTSGWSYEQYF,TGCGCCAGCAGCCAAGATTGGACTAGCGGGTGGTCCTACGAGCAGTACTTC
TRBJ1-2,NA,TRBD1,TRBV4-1,CASSQDPQGVRGYGYTF,TGCGCCAGCAGCCAAGACCCGCAGGGGGTGAGGGGGTATGGCTACACCTTC
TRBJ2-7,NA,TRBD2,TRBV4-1,CASSQEGLAGAEQYF,TGCGCCAGCAGCCAAGAGGGACTAGCGGGGGCCGAGCAGTACTTC
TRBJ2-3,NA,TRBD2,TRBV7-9,CASSLARLAGGNTDTQYF,TGTGCCAGCAGCTTAGCGCGACTAGCGGGGGGGAACACAGATACGCAGTATTTT
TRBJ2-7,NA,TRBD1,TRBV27,CASRWGGTGAFYEQYF,TGTGCCAGCAGATGGGGCGGGACAGGGGCTTTTTACGAGCAGTACTTC
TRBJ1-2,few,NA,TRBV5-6,CASSLTANYGYTF,TGTGCCAGCAGCTTGACAGCAAACTATGGCTACACCTTC
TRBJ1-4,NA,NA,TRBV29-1,CSGWDQGNEKLFF,TGCAGCGGATGGGACCAGGGTAATGAAAAACTGTTTTTT
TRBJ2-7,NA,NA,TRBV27,CASRPQGTYEQYF,TGTGCCAGCAGGCCGCAGGGAACCTACGAGCAGTACTTC
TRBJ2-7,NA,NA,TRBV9,CASSPHGPSSYEQYF,TGTGCCAGCAGCCCCCACGGACCGTCTTCCTACGAGCAGTACTTC
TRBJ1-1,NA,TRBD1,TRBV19,CASSGTGGRAEAFF,TGTGCCAGTAGTGGGACAGGGGGTAGGGCTGAAGCTTTCTTT
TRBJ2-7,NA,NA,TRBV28,CASSSPDKSYEQYF,TGTGCCAGCAGTTCCCCGGACAAGTCCTACGAGCAGTACTTC
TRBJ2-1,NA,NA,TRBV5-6,CASSLGTIYNEQFF,TGTGCCAGCAGCTTGGGGACTATCTACAATGAGCAGTTCTTC
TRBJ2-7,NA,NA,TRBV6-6,CASSYSLGGEQYF,TGTGCCAGCAGTTACTCGTTAGGGGGCGAGCAGTACTTC
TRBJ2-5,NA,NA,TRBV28,CASSLTGTTKETQYF,TGTGCCAGCAGCCTAACCGGGACAACGAAAGAGACCCAGTACTTC
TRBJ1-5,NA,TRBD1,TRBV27,CASSDDRGLQPQHF,TGTGCCAGCAGTGATGACAGGGGGCTTCAGCCCCAGCATTTT
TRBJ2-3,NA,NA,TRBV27,CASSPTRVAGTDTQYF,TGTGCCAGCAGTCCGACCCGGGTAGCGGGCACAGATACGCAGTATTTT
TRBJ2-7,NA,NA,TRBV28,CASSFFGPEQYF,TGTGCCAGCAGTTTTTTTGGACCCGAGCAGTACTTC
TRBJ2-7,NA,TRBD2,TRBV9,CASSGPGPREDAYEQYF,TGTGCCAGCAGCGGCCCCGGGCCGCGGGAGGACGCCTACGAGCAGTACTTC
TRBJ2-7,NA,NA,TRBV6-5,CASSYGPGFTEYEQYF,TGTGCCAGCAGTTACGGTCCAGGGTTTACGGAATACGAGCAGTACTTC
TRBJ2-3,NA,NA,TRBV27,CASSPELALADTQYF,TGTGCCAGCAGCCCGGAGCTAGCGCTCGCAGATACGCAGTATTTT
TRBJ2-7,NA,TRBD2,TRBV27,CASSSPGLAGAPYEQYF,TGTGCCAGCAGTTCGCCGGGACTAGCGGGGGCACCCTACGAGCAGTACTTC
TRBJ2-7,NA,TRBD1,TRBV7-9,CASSLGNRGPIEQYF,TGTGCCAGCAGCTTAGGAAACAGGGGGCCGATCGAGCAGTACTTC
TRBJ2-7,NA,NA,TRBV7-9,CASSFGSGAHEQYF,TGTGCCAGCAGCTTCGGGTCAGGCGCCCACGAGCAGTACTTC
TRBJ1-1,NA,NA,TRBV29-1,CSVGFGPDTEAFF,TGCAGCGTTGGGTTTGGGCCTGACACTGAAGCTTTCTTT
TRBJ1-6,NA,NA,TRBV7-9,CASSVGVNSPLHF,TGTGCCAGCAGTGTAGGGGTAAATTCACCCCTCCACTTT
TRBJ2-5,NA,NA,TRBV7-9,CASSFHYYPETQYF,TGTGCCAGCAGCTTTCATTACTACCCAGAGACCCAGTACTTC
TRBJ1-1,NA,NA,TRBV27,CASSIMGADTEAFF,TGTGCCAGCAGTATAATGGGGGCCGACACTGAAGCTTTCTTT
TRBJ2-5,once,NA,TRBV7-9,CASSLSAGAETQYF,TGTGCCAGCAGCTTAAGTGCCGGGGCAGAGACCCAGTACTTC
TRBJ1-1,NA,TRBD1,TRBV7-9,CASSHMGQSNTEAFF,TGTGCCAGCAGCCACATGGGACAGTCGAACACTGAAGCTTTCTTT
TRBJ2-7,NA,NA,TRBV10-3,CAISGSNDYEQYF,TGTGCCATCAGTGGATCGAATGACTACGAGCAGTACTTC
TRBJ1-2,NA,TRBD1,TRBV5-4,CASSPWTGDPFYGYTF,TGTGCCAGCAGCCCATGGACAGGGGATCCCTTCTATGGCTACACCTTC
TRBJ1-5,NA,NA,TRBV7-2,CASSLLRESQHF,TGTGCCAGCAGCTTATTACGGGAATCCCAGCATTTT
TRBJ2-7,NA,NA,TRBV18,CASSPTAYEQYF,TGTGCCAGCTCACCAACCGCCTACGAGCAGTACTTC
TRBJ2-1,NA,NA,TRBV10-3,CAISEYANNEQFF,TGTGCCATCAGTGAGTACGCAAACAATGAGCAGTTCTTC
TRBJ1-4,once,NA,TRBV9,CASSEGHYNEKLFF,TGTGCCAGCAGCGAGGGACACTATAATGAAAAACTGTTTTTT
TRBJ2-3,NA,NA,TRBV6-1,CASNFPESFTDTQYF,TGTGCCAGCAATTTTCCAGAAAGCTTCACAGATACGCAGTATTTT
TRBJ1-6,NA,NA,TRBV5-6,CASSLAEAPVHSPLHF,TGTGCCAGCAGCTTGGCCGAGGCACCGGTCCATTCACCCCTCCACTTT
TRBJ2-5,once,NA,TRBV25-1,CASLLETQYF,TGTGCCAGTCTATTGGAGACCCAGTACTTC
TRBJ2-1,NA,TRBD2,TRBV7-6,CASSLAIERGAFNEQFF,TGTGCCAGCAGCTTAGCGATCGAGCGGGGGGCATTCAATGAGCAGTTCTTC
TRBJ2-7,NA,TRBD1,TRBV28,CASSFTNRGIYEQYF,TGTGCCAGCAGTTTTACCAACAGGGGTATCTACGAGCAGTACTTC
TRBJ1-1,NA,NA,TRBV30,CAWSQFTGNTEAFF,TGTGCCTGGAGTCAATTCACAGGGAACACTGAAGCTTTCTTT
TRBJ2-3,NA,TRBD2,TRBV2,CASSEAGLADSTDTQYF,TGTGCCAGCAGTGAAGCCGGGCTAGCGGACAGCACAGATACGCAGTATTTT
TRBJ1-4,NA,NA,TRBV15,CATSTADGNEKLFF,TGTGCCACCAGCACGGCCGACGGGAATGAAAAACTGTTTTTT
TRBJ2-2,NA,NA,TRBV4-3,CASSQPIGTGELFF,TGCGCCAGCAGCCAGCCTATTGGCACCGGGGAGCTGTTTTTT
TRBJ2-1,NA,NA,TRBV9,CASSEYLEGNNEQFF,TGTGCCAGCAGCGAATATTTGGAGGGGAACAATGAGCAGTTCTTC
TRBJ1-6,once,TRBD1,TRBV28,CASSFTGVGSPLHF,TGTGCCAGCAGTTTCACAGGGGTTGGTTCACCCCTCCACTTT